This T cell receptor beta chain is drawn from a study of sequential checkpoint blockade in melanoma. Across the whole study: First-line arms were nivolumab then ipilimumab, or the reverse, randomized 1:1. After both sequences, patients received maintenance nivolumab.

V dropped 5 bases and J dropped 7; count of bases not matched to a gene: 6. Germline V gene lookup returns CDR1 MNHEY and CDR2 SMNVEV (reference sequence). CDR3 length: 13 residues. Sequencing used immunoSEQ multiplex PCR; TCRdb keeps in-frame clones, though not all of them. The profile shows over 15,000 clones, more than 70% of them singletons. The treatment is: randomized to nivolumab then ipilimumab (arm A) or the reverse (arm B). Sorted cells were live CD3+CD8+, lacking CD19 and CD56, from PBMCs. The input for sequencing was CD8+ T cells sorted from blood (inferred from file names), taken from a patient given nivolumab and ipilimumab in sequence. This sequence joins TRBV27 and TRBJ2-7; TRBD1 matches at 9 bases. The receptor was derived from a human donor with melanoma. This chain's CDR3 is CASSPTGTGEQYF. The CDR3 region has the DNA TGTGCCAGCAGTCCAACCGGGACAGGGGAGCAGTACTTC.